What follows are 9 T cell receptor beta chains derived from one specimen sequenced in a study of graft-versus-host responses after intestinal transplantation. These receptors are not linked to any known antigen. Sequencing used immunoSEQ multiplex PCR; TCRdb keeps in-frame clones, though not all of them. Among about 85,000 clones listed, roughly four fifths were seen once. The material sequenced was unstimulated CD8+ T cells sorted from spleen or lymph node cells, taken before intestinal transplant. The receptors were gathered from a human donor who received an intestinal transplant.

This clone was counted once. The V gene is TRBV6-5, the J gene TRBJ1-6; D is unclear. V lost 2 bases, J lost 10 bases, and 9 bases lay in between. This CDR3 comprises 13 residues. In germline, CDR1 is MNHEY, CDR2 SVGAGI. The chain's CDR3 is CASSYAGSSPLHF. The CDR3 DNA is TGTGCCAGCAGTTACGCGGGTAGCTCACCCCTCCACTTT.

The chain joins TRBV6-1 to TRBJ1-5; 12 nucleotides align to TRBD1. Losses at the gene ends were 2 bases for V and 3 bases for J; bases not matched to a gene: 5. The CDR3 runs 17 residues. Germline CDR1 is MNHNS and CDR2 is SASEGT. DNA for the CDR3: TGTGCCAGCAGTGAAAGGGACAGGGGGCGCCCCAATCAGCCCCAGCATTTT. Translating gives CASSERDRGRPNQPQHF.

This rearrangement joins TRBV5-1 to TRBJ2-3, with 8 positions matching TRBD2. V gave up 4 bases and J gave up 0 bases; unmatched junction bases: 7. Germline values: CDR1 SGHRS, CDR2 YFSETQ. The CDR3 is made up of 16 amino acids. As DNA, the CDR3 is TGCGCCAGCAGCCAATTAGCGGGATATAGCACAGATACGCAGTATTTT. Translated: CASSQLAGYSTDTQYF.

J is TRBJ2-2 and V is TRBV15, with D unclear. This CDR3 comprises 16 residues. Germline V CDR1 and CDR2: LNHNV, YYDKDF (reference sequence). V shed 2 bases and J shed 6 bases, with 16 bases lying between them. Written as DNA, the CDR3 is TGTGCCACCAGCAGACCCACCGGGCTAACCTCCGGGGAGCTGTTTTTT. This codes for CATSRPTGLTSGELFF. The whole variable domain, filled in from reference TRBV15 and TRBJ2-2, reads DAMVIQNPRYQVTQFGKPVTLSCSQTLNHNVMYWYQQKSSQAPKLLFHYYDKDFNNEADTPDNFQSRRPNTSFCFLDIRSPGLGDTAMYLCATSRPTGLTSGELFFGEGSRLTVL.

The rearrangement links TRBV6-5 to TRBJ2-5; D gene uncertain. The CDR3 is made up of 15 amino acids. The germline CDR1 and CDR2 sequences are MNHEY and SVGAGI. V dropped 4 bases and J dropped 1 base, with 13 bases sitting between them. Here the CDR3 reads CASSWAAFSQETQYF. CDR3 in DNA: TGTGCCAGCAGTTGGGCTGCCTTCAGCCAAGAGACCCAGTACTTC.

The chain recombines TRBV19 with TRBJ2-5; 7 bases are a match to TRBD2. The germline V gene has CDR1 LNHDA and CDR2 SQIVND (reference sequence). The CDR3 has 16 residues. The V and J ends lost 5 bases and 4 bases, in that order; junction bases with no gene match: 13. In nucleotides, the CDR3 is TGTGCCAGTAGTCCTTCAAACGGGCCTAGCGGAGAGACCCAGTACTTC. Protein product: CASSPSNGPSGETQYF.

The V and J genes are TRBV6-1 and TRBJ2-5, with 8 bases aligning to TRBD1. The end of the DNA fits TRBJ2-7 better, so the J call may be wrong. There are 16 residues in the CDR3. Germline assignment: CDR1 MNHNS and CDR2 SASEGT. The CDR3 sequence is CASSEATGATSPEQYF. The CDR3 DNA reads TGTGCCAGCAGTGAAGCGACAGGGGCAACCTCCCCCGAGCAGTACTTC.

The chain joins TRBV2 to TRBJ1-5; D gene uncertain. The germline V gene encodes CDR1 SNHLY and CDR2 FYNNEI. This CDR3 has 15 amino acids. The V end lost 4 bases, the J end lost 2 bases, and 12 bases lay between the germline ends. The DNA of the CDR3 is TGTGCCAGCAGTGGAGAAGAATTTGGCAATCAGCCCCAGCATTTT. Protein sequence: CASSGEEFGNQPQHF.

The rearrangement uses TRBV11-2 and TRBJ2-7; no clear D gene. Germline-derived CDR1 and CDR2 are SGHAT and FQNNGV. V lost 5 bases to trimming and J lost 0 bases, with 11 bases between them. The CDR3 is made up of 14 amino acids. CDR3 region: CASSLRPNSYEQYF. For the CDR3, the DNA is TGTGCCAGCAGCCTAAGGCCCAACTCCTACGAGCAGTACTTC. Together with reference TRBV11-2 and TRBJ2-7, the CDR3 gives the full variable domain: EAGVAQSPRYKIIEKRQSVAFWCNPISGHATLYWYQQILGQGPKLLIQFQNNGVVDDSQLPKDRFSAERLKGVDSTLKIQPAKLEDSAVYLCASSLRPNSYEQYFGPGTRLTVT.